This T cell receptor beta chain was recorded in a study of T cells in Graves' hyperthyroidism and ophthalmopathy. Study results and limitations: Blood also held most thyroid clonotypes expanded beyond 0.001.

Any patient presenting with uncontrolled infection, other autoimmune disease, pregnancy or lactation was left out. The authors took PBMCs from 8.5 to 10 ml fresh peripheral blood. In regard to this clonotype: What it binds is unknown.

Template material for amplifying TCR beta CDR3 regions consisted of RNA transcripts. HTBI primers drove first-round RT-PCR of the TCR CDR3. One entry per CDR3 protein, called by TCRdb with MiXCR from the multiplex PCR reads. The data show more than 350,000 distinct CDR3 sequences, more than 12% seen once. V shed 6 bases, J shed 2 bases, and the junction held 5 bases outside the gene matches. Germline CDR1 and CDR2: LNHDA and SQIVND (reference sequence). This CDR3 is 14 amino acids long. Sequencing was performed on blood. The receptor comes from a woman younger than 45 with Graves' hyperthyroidism. V and J are TRBV19 and TRBJ1-1, with 8 bases matching TRBD1. The CDR3 here is CASRDREVNTEAFF. The CDR3 bases are TGTGCCAGTAGGGACAGGGAAGTTAACACTGAAGCTTTCTTT.